This passage covers 29 T cell receptor beta chains from one sample sequenced in a study of beta chain features in type 1 diabetes listed by TCRdb under 2018. Overall results and qualifications from the work: A moderate but significant shortening of TCRB CDR3 length was observed in type 1 diabetes patients in all four CD4+ subsets.

Libraries were built with the immunoSEQ multiplex PCR assay. The entire amount of isolated RNA was reverse transcribed using the High Capacity cDNA Reverse Transcription Kit, so the sequenced TCRB transcripts were expressed ones. This immuneACCESS table, as held by TCRdb, lists in-frame sequences with V and J called but not all clones. Of the missing ones, under half trace to an unresolved V gene in checked studies; the others have no known cause. The sample includes 250,000 to 350,000 clones, with about 15% observed a single time. The ten largest clones add up to 0.015% of the sample. Antigen specificity for these receptors is unknown. The source material was naive CD4+ T cells from blood. The sample's cell subset or site label is to be understood as: true naive CD4+ T cells. These receptors came from a man between 18 and 29 years old with type 1 diabetes.

The chain uses TRBV29-1 and TRBJ2-1; 9 positions agree with TRBD1. V lost 6 bases to trimming and J lost 7 bases; unmatched junction nucleotides: 4. Germline V lookup: CDR1 SQVTM, CDR2 ANQGSEA. This CDR3 is built from 12 residues. The CDR3 sequence: CSVSTGGNEQFF. CDR3 coding DNA: TGCAGCGTCTCGACAGGGGGGAATGAGCAGTTCTTC.

The sample holds a few counts of this clone. Other DNA sequences within the sample encode an identical CDR3. The V and J genes are TRBV5-1 and TRBJ2-2; 8 nucleotides match TRBD1. Trimming at V came to 0 bases and at J to 5 bases, leaving 0 bases not matched to a gene. Looked up from germline, CDR1 is SGHRS and CDR2 is YFSETQ. The CDR3 is made up of 14 amino acids. CDR3 DNA: TGCGCCAGCAGCTTGGGACAGGGGACCGGGGAGCTGTTTTTT. It yields the protein CASSLGQGTGELFF.

The chain links TRBV10-3 to TRBJ2-7; possibly TRBD2 for D (6 bases). The CDR3 is 16 residues long. Trimming removed 0 bases from V and 0 bases from J, with 12 bases in between. Germline CDR1 and CDR2: ENHRY and SYGVKD. The CDR3 here is CAISESGAGSSYEQYF. The CDR3, as DNA: TGTGCCATCAGTGAGTCGGGAGCGGGCAGCTCCTACGAGCAGTACTTC.

This clone came up a few times. This rearrangement joins TRBV28 to TRBJ2-7, with 12 nucleotides matching TRBD2. With V trimmed by 5 bases and J by 3 bases, 5 bases remained unmatched. Germline loops: CDR1 MDHEN, CDR2 SYDVKM. This CDR3 is built from 15 residues. DNA of the CDR3: TGTGCCAGCAGTACCCGGACTAGCGGGGTCTACGAGCAGTACTTC. Amino acid sequence: CASSTRTSGVYEQYF.

The J gene is TRBJ2-7, the V gene TRBV30; D is unclear. Germline values: CDR1 GTSNPN, CDR2 SVGIG (reference sequence). The CDR3 is 12 residues long. V shed 0 bases and J shed 4 bases, with 7 bases lying between them. The CDR3 region is CAWSVLSYEQYF. The DNA of the CDR3 is TGTGCCTGGAGTGTACTATCTTACGAGCAGTACTTC.

This chain uses TRBV5-1 with TRBJ2-7, with TRBD1 matching 9 bases. The germline V gene encodes CDR1 SGHRS and CDR2 YFSETQ. Trimming cost V 0 bases and J 7 bases; bases outside gene matches: 8. The CDR3 is made up of 15 amino acids. The CDR3 spells CASSLAGDRGGEQYF. CDR3 sequence (DNA): TGCGCCAGCAGCTTGGCAGGAGACAGGGGGGGAGAGCAGTACTTC.

This clone was observed a few times. The CDR3 reads CSVALSTSGRDNEQFF. In DNA, the CDR3 is TGCAGCGTTGCTTTATCCACTAGCGGACGCGACAATGAGCAGTTCTTC. J is TRBJ2-1 and V is TRBV29-1; 8 positions match TRBD2. Trimming took 4 bases from V and 5 from J; bases not matched to a gene: 13. The germline CDR1 and CDR2 sequences are SQVTM and ANQGSEA. The CDR3 is made up of 16 amino acids.

The chain links TRBV5-4 to TRBJ1-1; 7 positions agree with TRBD1. The CDR3 length is 14 residues. The ends lost 4 bases at V and 1 base at J; junction bases unmatched: 4. Germline loops: CDR1 SGHNT, CDR2 YYREEE (reference sequence). In nucleotides, the CDR3 is TGTGCCAGCAGCCAGGGACAGCGGAACACTGAAGCTTTCTTT. Amino acids: CASSQGQRNTEAFF.

The rearrangement joins TRBV4-3 to TRBJ1-1; tentative D call: TRBD1 (6 bases). V lost 0 bases, J lost 4 bases, and 12 bases lay in between. CDR3 length equals 15 residues. Germline CDR1 is LGHNA and CDR2 is YSLEER. CDR3 coding DNA: TGCGCCAGCAGCCAAGAATCAGGGGCGATCACTGAAGCTTTCTTT. It yields the protein CASSQESGAITEAFF.

In its sample, this clone was seen a few times. The V gene is TRBV10-2, the J gene TRBJ1-1; D is perhaps TRBD1 (6 bases). The V end was cut by 3 bases, the J end by 0 bases, with 11 bases between. CDR1 WSHSY and CDR2 SAAADI come from the germline V gene. The CDR3 has 15 amino acids. This CDR3 is CASSDKDRLNTEAFF. The CDR3 nucleotides are TGCGCCAGCAGTGATAAGGACAGATTGAACACTGAAGCTTTCTTT.

The J gene is TRBJ2-3, the V gene TRBV5-6; weak D call: TRBD2 (6 bases). This CDR3 comprises 12 residues. Trimming took 2 bases from V and 8 from J, leaving 9 bases between them. CDR1 and CDR2 (germline): SGHDT, YYEEEE. The CDR3 here is CASSFGTFTQYF. The CDR3 region has the DNA TGTGCCAGCAGCTTCGGGACTTTTACGCAGTATTTT. The full variable domain, its missing parts supplied by reference TRBV5-6 and TRBJ2-3, is DAGVTQSPTHLIKTRGQQVTLRCSPKSGHDTVSWYQQALGQGPQFIFQYYEEEERQRGNFPDRFSGHQFPNYSSELNVNALLLGDSALYLCASSFGTFTQYFGPGTRLTVL.

This sequence joins TRBV4-1 and TRBJ2-5, with 14 bases fitting TRBD2. The CDR3 covers 18 residues. The ends lost 0 bases at V and 1 base at J; junction bases unmatched: 4. The germline CDR1 and CDR2 sequences are MGHRA and YSYEKL. The CDR3 sequence is CASSQDPGTSGGQETQYF. The CDR3 nucleotides are TGCGCCAGCAGCCAAGATCCCGGGACTAGCGGGGGCCAAGAGACCCAGTACTTC.

This chain joins TRBV11-2 and TRBJ2-1; 8 nucleotides match TRBD1. The CDR3 has 14 residues. CDR1 is SGHAT, CDR2 FQNNGV, per germline. With 5 bases clipped from V and 4 bases from J, the junction kept 4 bases outside the gene matches. For the CDR3, the DNA is TGTGCCAGCAGCCTGGGACAGGTTTACAATGAGCAGTTCTTC. Protein: CASSLGQVYNEQFF.

The chain carries TRBV29-1 and TRBJ2-7, with D possibly being TRBD2 (6 bases). Per the germline V gene, CDR1 is SQVTM and CDR2 is ANQGSEA. The CDR3 consists of 17 residues. The V gene lost 5 bases and the J gene lost 0 bases, with 23 bases spanning the gap. As DNA, the CDR3 is TGCAGCGTTATTGGCTGGAGGGCGGGAAAAGGCTCCTACGAGCAGTACTTC. Translated: CSVIGWRAGKGSYEQYF.

V and J are TRBV7-6 and TRBJ1-2; 9 bases line up with TRBD1. The CDR3 sequence is 14 residues long. V was pared by 6 bases and J by 2 bases, with 4 bases of the junction left unmatched. In germline, CDR1 is SGHVS, CDR2 FNYEAQ. The CDR3: CASSWGQGNYGYTF. In nucleotides, the CDR3 is TGTGCCAGCAGTTGGGGACAGGGAAACTATGGCTACACCTTC. Full variable domain (missing parts from reference TRBV7-6 and TRBJ1-2): GAGVSQSPRYKVTKRGQDVALRCDPISGHVSLYWYRQALGQGPEFLTYFNYEAQQDKSGLPNDRFSAERPEGSISTLTIQRTEQRDSAMYRCASSWGQGNYGYTFGSGTRLTVV.

The chain couples TRBV19 to TRBJ1-1; TRBD1 matches at 7 bases. CDR1 and CDR2 (germline): LNHDA, SQIVND (reference sequence). V shed 4 bases, J shed 5 bases, and the junction held 10 bases outside the gene matches. The CDR3 is 15 amino acids. In DNA, the CDR3 is TGTGCCAGTAGTACCGTCCAGGGGGGAGGAACTGAAGCTTTCTTT. It codes for CASSTVQGGGTEAFF.

This clone was detected a few times. This sequence joins TRBV27 and TRBJ1-1, with D possibly being TRBD1 (6 bases). The CDR3 contains 13 residues. V gave up 5 bases and J gave up 10 bases, with 17 bases separating them. The germline V gene encodes CDR1 MNHEY and CDR2 SMNVEV (reference sequence). This chain's CDR3 is CASSPKGGRGAFF. The DNA for the CDR3 is TGTGCCAGCAGTCCGAAGGGGGGGCGGGGAGCTTTCTTT.

This clone was picked up a small number of times. This chain links TRBV29-1 with TRBJ2-2, with TRBD1 matching over 7 bases. The J segment lost 1 base and the V segment lost 7 bases, leaving 6 bases of the junction unmatched. Looked up from germline, CDR1 is SQVTM and CDR2 is ANQGSEA. This CDR3 comprises 14 residues. The CDR3 sequence: CSARQGLNTGELFF. CDR3 DNA: TGCAGCGCTCGACAGGGCCTGAACACCGGGGAGCTGTTTTTT.

This clone has more than one count but fewer than ten. The genes are TRBV5-4 and TRBJ1-2; 8 bases fit TRBD1. This CDR3 has 15 amino acids. The ends lost 3 bases at V and 6 bases at J; junction bases unmatched: 10. The germline gives CDR1 SGHNT, CDR2 YYREEE (reference sequence). CDR3 in amino acids: CASSSQGQGKNGYTF. Written as DNA, the CDR3 is TGTGCCAGCAGCTCTCAAGGACAGGGAAAAAATGGCTACACCTTC.

The chain combines TRBV5-1 with TRBJ1-4, with D uncertain. Germline CDR1 reads SGHRS; CDR2 reads YFSETQ. V lost 4 bases and J lost 0, with 10 bases in between. There are 15 residues in the CDR3. CDR3 amino acids: CASSRGETTNEKLFF. CDR3 sequence (DNA): TGCGCCAGCAGCCGAGGTGAAACAACTAATGAAAAACTGTTTTTT.

V is TRBV6-6 and J is TRBJ2-7; 9 nucleotides align to TRBD2. The ends lost 2 bases at V and 0 bases at J; junction bases unmatched: 2. CDR1 is MNHNY, CDR2 SVGAGI, per germline (reference sequence). The CDR3 loop spans 15 amino acids. The CDR3 reads CASSYRAGGSYEQYF. CDR3 coding DNA: TGTGCCAGCAGTTACAGAGCGGGGGGCTCCTACGAGCAGTACTTC.

This chain connects TRBV6-5 to TRBJ2-7; D ambiguous. The CDR3 totals 15 residues. The germline V and J ends were trimmed by 0 bases and 2 bases, with 11 bases remaining between them. Germline values: CDR1 MNHEY, CDR2 SVGAGI. The CDR3 DNA sequence: TGTGCCAGCAGTTACTCCCCCAGGAATACCTACGAGCAGTACTTC. This sequence encodes CASSYSPRNTYEQYF.

This clone was seen a handful of times. V and J are TRBV6-5 and TRBJ1-1; maybe TRBD1 (5 bases). The germline gives CDR1 MNHEY, CDR2 SVGAGI. The V gene lost 2 bases and the J gene lost 1 base, with 8 bases spanning the gap. The length of the CDR3 is 14 residues. The chain's CDR3 is CASSYGGSNTEAFF. The CDR3 coding sequence is TGTGCCAGCAGTTACGGGGGGTCGAACACTGAAGCTTTCTTT.

The genes are TRBV5-4 and TRBJ1-2, with D hard to call. Germline CDR1 reads SGHNT; CDR2 reads YYREEE (reference sequence). This CDR3 region has 13 residues. Trimming removed 0 bases at V and 4 bases at J, with 7 bases between. Written as DNA, the CDR3 is TGTGCCAGCAGCTTGGAGAGTTCCTATGGCTACACCTTC. It translates to CASSLESSYGYTF.

This clone has a handful of counts. V usage is TRBV29-1 and J usage is TRBJ2-7; TRBD2 matches at 12 bases. The ends lost 4 bases at V and 2 bases at J; junction bases unmatched: 6. Looked up from germline, CDR1 is SQVTM and CDR2 is ANQGSEA. The CDR3 length is 15 residues. DNA of the CDR3: TGCAGCGTTGGTGGGGGACTAGCGGGTACCTACGAGCAGTACTTC. Encoded protein: CSVGGGLAGTYEQYF.

This clone has more than one count but fewer than ten. The rearrangement joins TRBV5-1 to TRBJ2-7, with TRBD1 matching over 8 bases. This CDR3 has 14 amino acids. J lost 4 bases, V lost 0 bases, and 3 bases had no gene match. CDR1 is SGHRS and CDR2 is YFSETQ in the germline V gene. The CDR3 region is CASSLVDRAYEQYF. In DNA form, the CDR3 reads TGCGCCAGCAGCTTGGTGGACAGGGCTTACGAGCAGTACTTC.

DNA for the CDR3: TGTGCCAGCAGCTTATACGTCGGCGGGATCCACGGCCGGGAGCAGTACTTC. Its protein is CASSLYVGGIHGREQYF. The V and J genes are TRBV7-2 and TRBJ2-7; TRBD2 is a possible D gene (6 bases). Germline CDR1 reads SGHTA; CDR2 reads FQGNSA. The ends were cut back, 2 bases at V and 7 bases at J, with 24 bases in the middle. This CDR3 has 17 amino acids.

This chain uses TRBV18 with TRBJ2-1; 8 nucleotides agree with TRBD2. V lost 3 bases and J lost 2; bases outside the gene matches: 3. The CDR3 loop spans 15 amino acids. The germline CDR1 and CDR2 sequences are KGHSH and LQKENI. The CDR3 DNA reads TGTGCCAGCTCACCGTTACTAGCGGCCTACAATGAGCAGTTCTTC. It encodes CASSPLLAAYNEQFF.

This clone was counted between two and nine times. The chain combines TRBV5-6 with TRBJ2-1; D might be TRBD2 (6 bases). Germline CDR1 and CDR2: SGHDT and YYEEEE. The CDR3 consists of 14 residues. V dropped 3 bases and J dropped 6 bases, with 13 bases sitting between them. The CDR3 DNA is TGTGCCAGCAGCTCACTAGCTTTATCCAATGAGCAGTTCTTC. Amino acid sequence: CASSSLALSNEQFF.